A single sample is the source of the 2 T cell receptor beta chains below, sequenced in a study of identical twins. TCRdb called the 5' RACE reads again in MiXCR, with one record for every CDR3 protein. This sample yields approximately 500,000 distinct CDR3 sequences, of which approximately 25% are seen a single time; over 2.5% belongs to the top ten. This same sample was also part of a study on T cells expressing NK-cell markers.

Sequencing used CD4+ T cells sorted from blood. The source of these receptors is a woman aged 18-29 years in good health.

The chain uses TRBV5-1 and TRBJ2-2; D is perhaps TRBD1 (5 bases). This CDR3 region has 15 residues. The germline CDR1 and CDR2 sequences are SGHRS and YFSETQ. Trimming pared 1 base from V and 3 bases from J, leaving 10 bases between. The CDR3 bases are TGCGCCAGCAGCTTGTTGCCAGGGTACACCGGGGAGCTGTTTTTT. This translates into CASSLLPGYTGELFF.

This clonotype was counted between two and nine times. The rearrangement uses TRBV5-1 and TRBJ1-1; possible D gene TRBD1, 6 bases. The CDR3 covers 15 residues. Germline loops: CDR1 SGHRS, CDR2 YFSETQ. V dropped 0 bases and J dropped 6 bases, with 15 bases sitting between them. CDR3 loop: CASSLGLAPGAEAFF. DNA of the CDR3: TGCGCCAGCAGCTTGGGACTTGCCCCAGGGGCTGAAGCTTTCTTT.